This T cell receptor (beta chain) was documented in a study of CD8 T cells in ankylosing spondylitis. Whole-study results and caveats: Clones linked with disease were CD8+ and fairly uncommon in the peripheral blood.

The V end was cut by 1 base, the J end by 9 bases, with 10 bases between. The CDR3 is 13 amino acids. Germline V CDR1 and CDR2: SGHAT, FQNNGV. Note on this clonotype: Its matching antigen is unknown.

TCRdb re-called the 5' RACE reads with MiXCR, one entry per CDR3 protein. Seen here are over 130,000 distinct CDR3 sequences, roughly 44% observed once, and the top ten hold 13% to 15%. J is TRBJ1-5 and V is TRBV11-2; D is ambiguous. Sequencing used synovial fluid, either unsorted or a sorted T cell fraction (not recorded which). This clonotype was obtained from a male donor with ankylosing spondylitis. DNA of the CDR3: TGTGCCAGCAGCTTAGGAGTTGGCGGGCCCCAGCATTTT. It translates to CASSLGVGGPQHF.